The source of this T cell receptor (beta chain) is a study of T cell responses to AZD1222 COVID-19 vaccine. Germline CDR1 is MGHDK and CDR2 is SYGVNS. The CDR3 runs 14 residues. The J segment lost 6 bases and the V segment lost 4 bases, leaving 8 bases of the junction unmatched. Some clones are missing from TCRdb's copy, which holds only in-frame ones; the method was immunoSEQ multiplex PCR. Of about 94,000 clones in the sample, 85% are singletons; the top ten hold 4.5%. The sample was peripheral blood, taken 28 days after the second AZD1222 dose. This rearrangement joins TRBV25-1 to TRBJ1-2; 7 positions match TRBD1. The TCR sequence derives from an adult who received the AZD1222 COVID-19 vaccine. The CDR3: CASSAGTAGHGYTF. DNA for the CDR3: TGTGCCAGCAGTGCAGGGACAGCGGGACATGGCTACACCTTC.